The clone carrying this TCR beta chain appeared many times. The antigen remains undetermined. The sample is drawn from a study of T cells after posttransplantation cyclophosphamide. Study results and limitations: Donor CD8+ memory clones often dominated recipient blood repertoires at later times. Blood and skin or GI T cell repertoires showed limited TRB overlap.

V was clipped by 2 bases and J by 8 bases, with 15 bases between them. The CDR3 is made up of 15 amino acids. Germline V gives CDR1 SGHVS, CDR2 FQNEAQ. The repertoire was sequenced with immunoSEQ multiplex PCR; TCRdb's copy has only in-frame clones and lacks some. The sample presents about 39,000 clones, none singletons. Sequenced sample: PBMCs. The chain couples TRBV7-8 to TRBJ1-4; D is unresolved. The TCR was taken from a woman in her forties or fifties in good health and a related stem cell transplant donor. In nucleotides, the CDR3 is TGTGCCAGCAGCTTATCTAATCTCATAAGCGAAAAACTGTTTTTT. Its protein product is CASSLSNLISEKLFF.